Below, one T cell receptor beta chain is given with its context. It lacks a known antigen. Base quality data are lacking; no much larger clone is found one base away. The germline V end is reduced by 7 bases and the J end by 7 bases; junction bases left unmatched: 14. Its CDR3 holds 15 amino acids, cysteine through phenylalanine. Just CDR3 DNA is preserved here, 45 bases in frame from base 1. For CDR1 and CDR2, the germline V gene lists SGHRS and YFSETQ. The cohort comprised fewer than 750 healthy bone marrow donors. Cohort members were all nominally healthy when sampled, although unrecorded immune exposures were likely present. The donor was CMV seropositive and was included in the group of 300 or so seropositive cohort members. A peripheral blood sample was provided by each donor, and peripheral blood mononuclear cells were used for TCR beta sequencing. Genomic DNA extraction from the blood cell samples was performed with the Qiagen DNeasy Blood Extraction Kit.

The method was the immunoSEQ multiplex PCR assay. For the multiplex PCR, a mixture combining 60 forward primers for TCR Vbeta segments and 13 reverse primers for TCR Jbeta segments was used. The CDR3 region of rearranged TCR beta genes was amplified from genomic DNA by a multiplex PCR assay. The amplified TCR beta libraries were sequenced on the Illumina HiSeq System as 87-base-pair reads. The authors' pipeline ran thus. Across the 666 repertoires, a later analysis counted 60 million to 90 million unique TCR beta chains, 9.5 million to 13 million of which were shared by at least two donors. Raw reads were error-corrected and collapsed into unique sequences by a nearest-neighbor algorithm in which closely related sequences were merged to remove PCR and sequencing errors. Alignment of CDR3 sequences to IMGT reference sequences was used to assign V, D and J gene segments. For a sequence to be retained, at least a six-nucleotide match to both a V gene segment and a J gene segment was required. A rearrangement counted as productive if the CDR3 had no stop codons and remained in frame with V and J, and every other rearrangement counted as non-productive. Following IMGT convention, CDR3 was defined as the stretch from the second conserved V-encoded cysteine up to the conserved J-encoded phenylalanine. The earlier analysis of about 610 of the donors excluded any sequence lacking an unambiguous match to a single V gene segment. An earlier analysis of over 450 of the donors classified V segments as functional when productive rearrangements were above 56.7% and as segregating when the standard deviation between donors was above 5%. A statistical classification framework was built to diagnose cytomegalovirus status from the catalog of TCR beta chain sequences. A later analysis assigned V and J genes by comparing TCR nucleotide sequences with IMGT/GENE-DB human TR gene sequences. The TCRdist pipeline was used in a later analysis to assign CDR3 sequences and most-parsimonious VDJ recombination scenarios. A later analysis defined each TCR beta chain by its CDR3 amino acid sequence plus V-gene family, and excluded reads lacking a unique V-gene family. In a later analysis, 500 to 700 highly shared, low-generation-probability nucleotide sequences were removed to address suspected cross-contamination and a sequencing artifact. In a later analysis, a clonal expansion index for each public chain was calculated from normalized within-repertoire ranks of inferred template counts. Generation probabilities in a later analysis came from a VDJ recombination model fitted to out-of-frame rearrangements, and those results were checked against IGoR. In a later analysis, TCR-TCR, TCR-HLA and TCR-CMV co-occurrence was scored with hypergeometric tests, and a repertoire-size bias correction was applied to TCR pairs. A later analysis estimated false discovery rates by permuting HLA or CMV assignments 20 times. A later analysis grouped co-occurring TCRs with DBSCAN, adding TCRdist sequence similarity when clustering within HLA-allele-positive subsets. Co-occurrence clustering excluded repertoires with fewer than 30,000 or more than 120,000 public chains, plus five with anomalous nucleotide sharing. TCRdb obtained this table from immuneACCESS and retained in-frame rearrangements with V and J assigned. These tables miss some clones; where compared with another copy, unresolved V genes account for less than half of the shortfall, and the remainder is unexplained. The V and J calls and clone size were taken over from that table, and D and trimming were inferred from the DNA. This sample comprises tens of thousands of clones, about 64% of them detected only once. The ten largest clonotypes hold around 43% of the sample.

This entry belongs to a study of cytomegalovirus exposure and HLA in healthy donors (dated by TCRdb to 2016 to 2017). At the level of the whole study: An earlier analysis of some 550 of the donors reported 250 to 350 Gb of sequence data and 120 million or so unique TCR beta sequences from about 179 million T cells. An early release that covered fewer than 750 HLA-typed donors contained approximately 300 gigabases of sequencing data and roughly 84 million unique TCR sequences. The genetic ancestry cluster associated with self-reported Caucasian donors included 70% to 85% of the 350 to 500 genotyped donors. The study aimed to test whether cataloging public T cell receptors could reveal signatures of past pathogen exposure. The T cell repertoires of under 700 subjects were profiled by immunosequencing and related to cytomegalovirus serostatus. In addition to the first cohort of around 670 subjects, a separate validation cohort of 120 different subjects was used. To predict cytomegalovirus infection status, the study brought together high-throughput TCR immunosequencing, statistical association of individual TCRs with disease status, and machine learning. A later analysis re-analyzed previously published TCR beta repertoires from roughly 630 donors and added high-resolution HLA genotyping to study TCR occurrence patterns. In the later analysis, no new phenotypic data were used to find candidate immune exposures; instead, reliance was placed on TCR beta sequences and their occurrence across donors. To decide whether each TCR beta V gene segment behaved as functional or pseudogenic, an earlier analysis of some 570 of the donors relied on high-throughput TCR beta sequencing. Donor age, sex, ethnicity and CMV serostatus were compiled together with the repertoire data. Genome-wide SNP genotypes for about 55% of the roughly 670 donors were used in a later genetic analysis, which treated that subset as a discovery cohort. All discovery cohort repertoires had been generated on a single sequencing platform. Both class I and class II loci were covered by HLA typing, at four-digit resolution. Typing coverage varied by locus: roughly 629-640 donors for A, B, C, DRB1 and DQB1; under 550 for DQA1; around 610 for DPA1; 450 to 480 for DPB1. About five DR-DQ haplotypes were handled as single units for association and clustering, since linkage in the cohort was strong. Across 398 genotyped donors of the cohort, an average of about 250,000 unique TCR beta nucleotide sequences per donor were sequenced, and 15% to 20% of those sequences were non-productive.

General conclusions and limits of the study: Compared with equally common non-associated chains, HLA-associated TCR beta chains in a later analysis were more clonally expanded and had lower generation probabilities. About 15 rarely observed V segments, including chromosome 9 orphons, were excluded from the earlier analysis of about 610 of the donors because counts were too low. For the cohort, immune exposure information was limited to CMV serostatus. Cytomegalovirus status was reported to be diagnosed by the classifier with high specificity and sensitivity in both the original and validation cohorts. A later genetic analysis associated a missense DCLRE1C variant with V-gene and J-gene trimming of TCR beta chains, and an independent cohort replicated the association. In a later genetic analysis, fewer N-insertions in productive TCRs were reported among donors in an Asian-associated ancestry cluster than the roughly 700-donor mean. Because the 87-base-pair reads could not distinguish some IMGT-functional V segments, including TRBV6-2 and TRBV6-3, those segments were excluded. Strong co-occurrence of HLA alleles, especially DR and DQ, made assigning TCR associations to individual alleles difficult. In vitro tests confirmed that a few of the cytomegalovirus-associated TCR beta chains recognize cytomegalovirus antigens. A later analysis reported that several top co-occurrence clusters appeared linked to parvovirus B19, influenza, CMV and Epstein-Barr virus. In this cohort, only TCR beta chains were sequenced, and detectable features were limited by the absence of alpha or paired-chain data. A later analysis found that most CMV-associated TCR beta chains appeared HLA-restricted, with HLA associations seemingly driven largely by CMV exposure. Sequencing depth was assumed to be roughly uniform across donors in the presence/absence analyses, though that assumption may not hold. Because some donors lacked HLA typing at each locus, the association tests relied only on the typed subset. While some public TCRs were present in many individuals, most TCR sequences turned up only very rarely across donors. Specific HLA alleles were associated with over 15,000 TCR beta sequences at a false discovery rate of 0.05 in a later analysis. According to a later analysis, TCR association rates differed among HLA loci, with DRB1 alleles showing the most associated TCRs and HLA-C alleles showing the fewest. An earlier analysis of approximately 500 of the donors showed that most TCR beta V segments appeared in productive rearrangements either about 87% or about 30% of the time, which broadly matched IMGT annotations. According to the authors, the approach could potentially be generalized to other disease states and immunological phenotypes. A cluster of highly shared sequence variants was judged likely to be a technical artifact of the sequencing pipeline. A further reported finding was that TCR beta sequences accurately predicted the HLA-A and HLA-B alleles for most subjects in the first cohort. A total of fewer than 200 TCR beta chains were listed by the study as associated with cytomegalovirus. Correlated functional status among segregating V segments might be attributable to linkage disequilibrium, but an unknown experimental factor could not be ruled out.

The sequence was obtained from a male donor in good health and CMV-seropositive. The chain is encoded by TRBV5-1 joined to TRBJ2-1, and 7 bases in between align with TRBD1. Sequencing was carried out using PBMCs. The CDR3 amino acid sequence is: CASSAPGQRINEQFF. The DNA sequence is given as TGCGCCAGCTCCGCCCCGGGACAGCGAATTAATGAGCAGTTCTTC.